This note documents a single TCR beta chain sequence. Its specificity is unknown. The data derive from a study of T cell responses to AZD1222 COVID-19 vaccine. Whole-study findings and limits: Donors were mostly white British, more females; clonal diversity possibly underestimated. Nearly half of spike-specific TCRs reportedly target unmutated variant regions.

Sequencing used immunoSEQ multiplex PCR; TCRdb keeps in-frame clones, though not all of them. The table includes about 110,000 clones, roughly 90% detected once. The sample was peripheral blood, taken 28 days after the second AZD1222 dose. The TCR was taken from an adult who received the AZD1222 COVID-19 vaccine.

The CDR3 protein is CASSQVGRALGELFF. The DNA of the CDR3 is TGCGCCAGCAGCCAGGTCGGGAGGGCCTTAGGGGAGCTGTTTTTT. The chain is built from TRBV4-1 and TRBJ2-2, with 8 bases matching TRBD2. CDR1 MGHRA and CDR2 YSYEKL come from the germline V gene. After removal of 3 bases from V and 8 bases from J, the junction contained 8 bases not matched to a gene. CDR3 length: 15 residues.